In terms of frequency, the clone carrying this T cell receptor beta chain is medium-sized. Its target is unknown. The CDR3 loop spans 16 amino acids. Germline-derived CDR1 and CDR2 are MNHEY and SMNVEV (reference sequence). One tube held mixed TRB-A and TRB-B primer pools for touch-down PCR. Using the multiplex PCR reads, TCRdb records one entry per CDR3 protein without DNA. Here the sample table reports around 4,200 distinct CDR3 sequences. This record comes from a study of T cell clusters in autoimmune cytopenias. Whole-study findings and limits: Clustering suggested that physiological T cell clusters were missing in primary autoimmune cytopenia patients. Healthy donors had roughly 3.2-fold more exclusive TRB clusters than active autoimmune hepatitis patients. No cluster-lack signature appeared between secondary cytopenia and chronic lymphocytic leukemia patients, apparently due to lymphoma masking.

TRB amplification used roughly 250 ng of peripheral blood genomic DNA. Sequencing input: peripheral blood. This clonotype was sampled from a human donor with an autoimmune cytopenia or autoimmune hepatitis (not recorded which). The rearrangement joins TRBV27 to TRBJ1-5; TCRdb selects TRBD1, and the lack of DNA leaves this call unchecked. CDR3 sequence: CASRPSTGPGNQPQHF.